Listed here are 24 T cell receptor beta chains from one sample, sequenced in a study of molecular identifiers for immune sequencing clone quantification (dated by TCRdb to the late 2010s). Library creation used PCR. Data came from a NextSeq 500. Using fastp trimming at Q25 and MiXCR clonotype assembly, TCRdb reanalyzed the public sequencing data and kept in-frame beta chains. Every entry covers one CDR3 protein and lists the most common genes and DNA from its rows. Across this sample there are roughly 93,000 distinct CDR3 sequences, with approximately 25% seen only once. The top ten clones comprise 0.6% to 0.95% of the sample. The sequencing input was naive CD8+ T cells from blood, with Jurkat cell RNA spiked in. In light of the paper, this sample's cell subset or site label describes: FACS-sorted CD8+CD4-CCR7+CD45RA+ naive T cells. These receptors originate from a human donor in good health. Some libraries in this study had Jurkat cell RNA spiked in.

This clonotype was observed a handful of times. The chain couples TRBV6-6 to TRBJ2-1; D is undetermined. Deletions cut 4 bases from V and 10 bases from J, with 17 bases between. From germline, CDR1 is MNHNY and CDR2 SVGAGI (reference sequence). The CDR3 has 14 amino acids. In nucleotides, the CDR3 is TGTGCCAGCAGTTTAGGGCTCGGAGTTCCCGAGCAGTTCTTC. This translates into CASSLGLGVPEQFF.

CDR3 sequence (DNA): TGTGCCAGCAGTTACAGGGGGGATCAGCCCCAGCATTTT. Protein product: CASSYRGDQPQHF. The rearrangement links TRBV27 to TRBJ1-5, with TRBD1 matching over 8 bases. V shed 4 bases and J 5 bases; nucleotides not matched to a gene: 1. This CDR3 contains 13 residues. Germline CDR1 MNHEY, CDR2 SMNVEV (reference sequence).

This clonotype was counted only a few times. V gene TRBV28 combines with J gene TRBJ1-5; D perhaps matches TRBD1 (6 bases). This CDR3 spans 14 amino acids. CDR1 is MDHEN, CDR2 SYDVKM, per germline. V dropped 3 bases and J dropped 7 bases, with 13 bases sitting between them. The CDR3 spells CASSFNRVGQPQHF. CDR3 DNA sequence: TGTGCCAGCAGTTTTAACAGGGTCGGGCAGCCCCAGCATTTT.

The chain links TRBV5-3 to TRBJ2-6; 8 bases align to TRBD2. TRBV5-3 is noted as an ORF with a role that remains uncertain. Trimming took 8 bases from V and 0 from J; bases not matched to a gene: 19. The CDR3 extends over 20 amino acids. For the CDR3, the DNA is TGTGCCAGCAGCGCAACGACTGGCGGGAGGCCTATCTCTGGGGCCAACGTCCTGACTTTC. Its protein product is CASSATTGGRPISGANVLTF.

This clonotype was seen only a few times. This chain uses TRBV5-1 with TRBJ2-1, with TRBD2 matching 9 bases. Germline V lookup: CDR1 SGHRS, CDR2 YFSETQ. The CDR3 extends over 17 amino acids. J lost 0 bases, V lost 0 bases, and 4 bases had no gene match. The CDR3 DNA reads TGCGCCAGCAGCTTGGATGTGACTAGCGGCTCCTACAATGAGCAGTTCTTC. Translated: CASSLDVTSGSYNEQFF.

This clonotype was recorded a few times. The chain carries TRBV4-3 and TRBJ2-5; D uncertain. The germline gives CDR1 LGHNA, CDR2 YSLEER. CDR3 size: 13 residues. V lost 2 bases, J lost 3 bases, and 7 bases lay in between. CDR3 sequence: CASSQNHEETQYF. In DNA, the CDR3 is TGCGCCAGCAGCCAAAACCACGAAGAGACCCAGTACTTC.

This clonotype was picked up a small number of times. The chain recombines TRBV25-1 with TRBJ1-5; 9 positions match TRBD1. Germline V gene sequence: CDR1 MGHDK, CDR2 SYGVNS. V was pared by 2 bases and J by 3 bases, with 2 bases of the junction left unmatched. The CDR3 is 15 amino acids. DNA for the CDR3: TGTGCCAGCAGTGAACGGACAGGGGACAATCAGCCCCAGCATTTT. It specifies CASSERTGDNQPQHF.

This clonotype was detected ten times or more. The chain joins TRBV27 to TRBJ1-1, with a weak D call TRBD1 (6 bases). V was clipped by 3 bases and J by 3 bases, with 8 bases between them. Germline assignment: CDR1 MNHEY and CDR2 SMNVEV (reference sequence). The CDR3 spans 13 residues. CDR3 nucleotides: TGTGCCAGCAGTTTGGGGGGCGACACTGAAGCTTTCTTT. It is translated as CASSLGGDTEAFF.

The V call is TRBV19, the J call TRBJ2-3; D may be TRBD2 (5 bases). V lost 7 bases to trimming and J lost 8 bases, with 13 bases between them. The CDR3 is 12 amino acids. The V gene's germline CDR1 is LNHDA and CDR2 SQIVND (reference sequence). The CDR3 here is CASTDSVLTQYF. CDR3 in DNA: TGTGCCAGTACGGACTCCGTTCTTACGCAGTATTTT.

This clonotype was counted ten times or more. This chain joins TRBV4-2 and TRBJ2-7; 10 bases map to TRBD2. V lost 0 bases and J lost 4; bases outside the gene matches: 6. Germline V gene data show CDR1 as LGHNA and CDR2 as YNFKEQ. The CDR3 consists of 16 residues. In DNA, the CDR3 is TGTGCCAGCAGCCAAGAATATGGACTAGCGGCATACGAGCAGTACTTC. This gives the protein CASSQEYGLAAYEQYF.

This clonotype has ten or more counts. This chain links TRBV11-1 with TRBJ2-3; no clear D. Germline assignment: CDR1 SGHAT and CDR2 FQDESV (reference sequence). There are 15 residues in the CDR3. Trimming removed 3 bases from V and 3 bases from J, with 13 bases in between. The CDR3 DNA sequence: TGTGCCAGCAGCTTGGGCGCCGTTATTACAGATACGCAGTATTTT. Translated: CASSLGAVITDTQYF.

This clonotype has more than one count but fewer than ten. CDR3 DNA: TGTGCCAGCAGTCCATTCCTAGCGGAGCCTTACATAGAGCAGTACTTC. Protein product: CASSPFLAEPYIEQYF. V is TRBV2 and J is TRBJ2-7; 7 bases map to TRBD2. CDR1 is SNHLY and CDR2 is FYNNEI in the germline V gene. V lost 5 bases to trimming and J lost 7 bases; unmatched junction nucleotides: 17. The CDR3 sequence is 16 residues long.

Comments on this clonotype: Just one base apart from a much larger clone, this may be a read error. The chain joins TRBV7-9 to TRBJ2-3; either TRBD1 or TRBD2 may supply D (5 bases each). The CDR3 is 14 residues long. Per germline, CDR1 SEHNR and CDR2 FQNEAQ (reference sequence). Here the CDR3 reads CASSPPSRGDAQYF. The DNA for the CDR3 is TGTGCCAGCAGCCCACCTAGTAGGGGAGATGCGCAGTATTTT.

This sequence joins TRBV6-1 and TRBJ2-4; D gene uncertain. Trimming took 0 bases from V and 0 from J, leaving 15 bases between them. This CDR3 is built from 18 residues. Germline CDR1 is MNHNS and CDR2 is SASEGT. The CDR3 nucleotides read TGTGCCAGCAGTGAAGCCCCAACTATGTCCTTAGCCAAAAACATTCAGTACTTC. Encoded protein: CASSEAPTMSLAKNIQYF.

In its sample, this clonotype was seen a few times. The CDR3 reads CASHNPGGSTDTQYF. For the CDR3, the DNA is TGTGCCAGCCACAATCCGGGGGGGAGCACAGATACGCAGTATTTT. The chain employs TRBV5-3 and TRBJ2-3; 8 nucleotides agree with TRBD2. TRBV5-3 is placed among ORFs of uncertain function. The CDR3 is 15 residues long. The V segment lost 8 bases and the J segment 0 bases; nucleotides outside the gene matches: 8.

This clonotype was observed many times. The V and J genes are TRBV30 and TRBJ2-7; no firm D call. Trimming took 5 bases from V and 6 from J, leaving 17 bases between them. Germline-derived CDR1 and CDR2 are GTSNPN and SVGIG (reference sequence). This CDR3 has 13 residues. CDR3 bases: TGTGCCTGGGCTCCGGTTTGGTCGGGCGAGCAGTACTTC. Its protein product is CAWAPVWSGEQYF. Together with reference TRBV30 and TRBJ2-7, the CDR3 gives the full variable domain: SQTIHQWPATLVQPVGSPLSLECTVEGTSNPNLYWYRQAAGRGLQLLFYSVGIGQISSEVPQNLSASRPQDRQFILSSKKLLLSDSGFYLCAWAPVWSGEQYFGPGTRLTVT.

This clonotype was recorded at least ten times. J is TRBJ2-5 and V is TRBV5-1; D gene uncertain. The V gene's germline CDR1 is SGHRS and CDR2 YFSETQ. V was cut by 0 bases and J by 5 bases, with 17 bases left in between. The CDR3 extends over 16 amino acids. The CDR3 DNA sequence: TGCGCCAGCAGCTTGGAGGACGGTAGGGTGCGGGAGACCCAGTACTTC. Protein sequence: CASSLEDGRVRETQYF.

This clonotype was seen many times. V gene TRBV29-1 combines with J gene TRBJ2-2; maybe TRBD1 (7 bases). Trimming removed 3 bases from V and 5 bases from J, with 13 bases in between. CDR1 is SQVTM, CDR2 ANQGSEA, per germline. The CDR3 runs 14 residues. As DNA, the CDR3 is TGCAGCGTTGATGGAGGGGGCAAGACCGGGGAGCTGTTTTTT. This codes for CSVDGGGKTGELFF.

As concerns this clonotype: Possible read error: a much larger clone is one base away. The chain couples TRBV7-3 to TRBJ2-2, with D hard to call. Germline-derived CDR1 and CDR2 are SGHTA and FQGTGA. V was clipped by 5 bases and J by 0 bases, with 7 bases between them. The CDR3 sequence is 14 residues long. CDR3 amino acids: CASSQDPNTGELFF. CDR3 DNA: TGTGCCAGCAGCCAAGATCCGAACACCGGGGAGCTGTTTTTT.

This chain connects TRBV12-3 or TRBV12-4 to TRBJ1-2; weak D call: TRBD1 (5 bases). V was shortened by 4 bases and J by 8 bases, with 17 bases between the two germline ends. This CDR3 spans 14 amino acids. The CDR3 loop is CASSSTGAWDGYTF. The CDR3 bases are TGTGCCAGCAGTTCGACGGGAGCCTGGGACGGCTACACCTTC.

Points on this clonotype: The final CDR3 position lacks the conserved phenylalanine or tryptophan, pointing to a likely read error. V is TRBV27 and J is TRBJ2-3; 8 bases line up with TRBD1. Per germline, CDR1 MNHEY and CDR2 SMNVEV (reference sequence). The CDR3 contains 15 residues. V shed 2 bases and J 2 bases; nucleotides not matched to a gene: 3. For the CDR3, the DNA is TGTGCCAGCAGTTTAACACAGGGGGTCACAGATACGCAGTATGTT. Translated: CASSLTQGVTDTQYV.

This clonotype was detected a few times. V gene TRBV14 combines with J gene TRBJ1-1; D gene ambiguous. V lost 4 bases and J 2 bases, leaving 2 bases between the germline ends. Germline V lookup: CDR1 SGHDN, CDR2 FVKESK. There are 11 residues in the CDR3. The CDR3 DNA follows: TGTGCCAGCAGCCGTAACACTGAAGCTTTCTTT. Translating gives CASSRNTEAFF.

J is TRBJ2-7 and V is TRBV27; D is possibly TRBD1 (5 bases). V was trimmed by 2 bases and J by 0 bases, leaving 11 bases between them. The CDR3 loop spans 15 amino acids. Germline values: CDR1 MNHEY, CDR2 SMNVEV (reference sequence). The CDR3 sequence: CASSLGAASSYEQYF. CDR3 DNA sequence: TGTGCCAGCAGTTTAGGGGCGGCCAGCTCCTACGAGCAGTACTTC.

As to this clonotype: A much more abundant neighbour one base away suggests this may be a read error. The chain recombines TRBV19 with TRBJ2-1; 9 nucleotides line up with TRBD2. V lost 4 bases, J lost 6 bases, and 4 bases stayed unmatched. In germline, CDR1 is LNHDA, CDR2 SQIVND (reference sequence). This CDR3 comprises 14 residues. The CDR3, as DNA: TGTGCCAGTAGTAGGGCGGGGGGGCCCAATGAGCAGTTCTTC. Protein product: CASSRAGGPNEQFF.